This record concerns one T cell receptor (beta chain) sequence. Method: immunoSEQ multiplex PCR; TCRdb's copy keeps in-frame clones and lacks some. The sample has 65,000 to 85,000 clones, roughly nine tenths seen once. Germline values: CDR1 KGHSH, CDR2 LQKENI. V shed 4 bases and J shed 5 bases, with 21 bases lying between them. The length of the CDR3 is 18 residues. This entry comes from a study of T cell changes during pregnancy in multiple sclerosis. This clonotype was sampled from a female donor with multiple sclerosis, enrolled in a pregnancy study. The chain recombines TRBV18 with TRBJ1-6; D is possibly TRBD1 (6 bases). The sequences come from CD4+ T cells from peripheral blood mononuclear cells, collected before pregnancy. The CDR3 protein is CASSQLVQGPPDNSPLHF. DNA for the CDR3: TGTGCCAGCTCACAGTTGGTACAGGGCCCTCCTGATAATTCACCCCTCCACTTT.